This T cell receptor (beta chain) stems from a study of shared clonotypes between healthy human individuals. Study-wide results and caveats: On the whole, naive subsets had larger estimated richness than memory subsets had.

V was pared by 3 bases and J by 7 bases, with 19 bases between. The CDR3 has 16 amino acids. The germline V gene has CDR1 MGHRA and CDR2 YSYEKL. This clone was seen just once. Its antigen is undetermined. Assay: immunoSEQ multiplex PCR; the TCRdb copy retains only in-frame clones and omits some. The sample consists of 950,000 to 1,300,000 clones, around four fifths of them appearing once. The chain carries TRBV4-1 and TRBJ1-5; the D gene is possibly TRBD1 (6 bases). This receptor was obtained from a man aged 18 to 30 in good health. The sequenced material came from memory CD4+ T cells sorted from blood. Subset noted: CD45RA-negative fraction. CDR3 sequence reads: CASSQEQGRAGQPQHF. The CDR3 DNA sequence: TGCGCCAGCAGCCAGGAGCAGGGGAGAGCGGGACAGCCCCAGCATTTT.